This TCR beta chain was identified during a study of cytomegalovirus exposure and HLA in healthy donors. PCR involved 60 Vbeta and 13 Jbeta primers. TCRdb keeps only in-frame clones here, not all; method: immunoSEQ multiplex PCR. The listing contains some 110,000 clones. Germline values: CDR1 SGHTA, CDR2 FQGTGA. The CDR3 extends over 13 amino acids. The V and J ends lost 5 bases and 8 bases, in that order; junction bases with no gene match: 7. Nominally healthy donors provided the samples, though records likely missed some immune exposures. Sequencing was carried out using PBMCs. The clonotype originates from a young man in good health and CMV-seronegative. The V call is TRBV7-3, the J call TRBJ1-2; 8 bases line up with TRBD1. CDR3 loop: CASSLPTGEGYTF. The CDR3 region has the DNA TGTGCCAGCAGCCTACCGACAGGGGAAGGCTACACCTTC. Full variable domain (remainder filled in from reference TRBV7-3 and TRBJ1-2): GAGVSQTPSNKVTEKGKYVELRCDPISGHTALYWYRQSLGQGPEFLIYFQGTGAADDSGLPNDRFFAVRPEGSVSTLKIQRTERGDSAVYLCASSLPTGEGYTFGSGTRLTVV.